The clone carrying this T cell receptor (beta chain) was seen repeatedly, ten times or more. To make TCR beta libraries, researchers used iRepertoire HTBI primers and Arm-PCR of CDR3 regions. TCRdb used MiXCR to reprocess the multiplex PCR reads, holding one entry per CDR3 protein. Among roughly 500,000 distinct CDR3 sequences listed, approximately 15% were seen once. This entry comes from a study of regulatory T cells in long-lasting Graves disease. As to time point: newly diagnosed GD, antithyroid drugs for less than 3 months. PBMCs provided the RNA from which the TCR library was made. Germline assignment: CDR1 MNHEY and CDR2 SVGAGI. V was cut by 0 bases and J by 4 bases, with 18 bases left in between. The CDR3 is 17 amino acids. The same data also went into a second study, on T cells in Graves' hyperthyroidism and ophthalmopathy. From that paper: Recently diagnosed hyperthyroidism of less than 2 months' duration affected patients aged 18 to 65.

This specimen was peripheral blood mononuclear cells (PBMCs), taken at new diagnosis, from a patient treated with antithyroid drugs. This clonotype originated in a woman aged 45-59 years with Graves disease. The V gene is TRBV6-5, the J gene TRBJ1-1, with a possible D match to TRBD1 (6 bases). The CDR3 reads CASSYSLGGALGTEAFF. CDR3 DNA sequence: TGTGCCAGCAGTTACTCATTGGGGGGCGCTTTGGGCACTGAAGCTTTCTTT.